This entry lists 30 T cell receptor beta chains sequenced from one sample in a study of T-cell reconstitution after alpha-beta-depleted transplantation in children. A TCRbeta library incorporating unique molecular identifiers was prepared. TCRdb recomputed calls from the PCR reads with MiXCR, one row per CDR3 protein. This table holds around 400,000 distinct CDR3 sequences, just over 20% found once. This material consisted of PBMCs from the stem cell graft donor, taken from the stem cell graft. The source is a human donor who donated a stem cell graft to a child with acute myeloid leukemia.

J is TRBJ2-1 and V is TRBV5-1; unclear D gene. CDR1 and CDR2 (germline): SGHRS, YFSETQ. CDR3 length: 14 amino acids. Between the trimmed V and J ends, which lost 0 bases and 10 bases, there was a span of 14 bases. The CDR3 region is CASSLASETLEQFF. The CDR3 bases are TGCGCCAGCAGCTTGGCCAGCGAGACCCTCGAGCAGTTCTTC.

This clonotype was recorded many times. The rearrangement joins TRBV9 to TRBJ2-2, with TRBD2 matching 11 bases. The CDR3 sequence is 17 residues long. V shed 0 bases and J 4 bases; nucleotides not matched to a gene: 5. Germline assignment: CDR1 SGDLS and CDR2 YYNGEE. This chain's CDR3 is CASSVASGRSSTGELFF. The DNA for the CDR3 is TGTGCCAGCAGCGTAGCTAGCGGGAGGTCGAGCACCGGGGAGCTGTTTTTT. The whole variable domain, remainder taken from reference TRBV9 and TRBJ2-2, is DSGVTQTPKHLITATGQRVTLRCSPRSGDLSVYWYQQSLDQGLQFLIQYYNGEERAKGNILERFSAQQFPDLHSELNLSSLELGDSALYFCASSVASGRSSTGELFFGEGSRLTVL.

This chain joins TRBV6-5 and TRBJ2-7; D gene ambiguous. Germline V gene lookup returns CDR1 MNHEY and CDR2 SVGAGI. Deletions cut 6 bases from V and 2 bases from J, with 29 bases between. This CDR3 comprises 19 residues. The chain's CDR3 is CASRALVSDIWAIPYEQYF. The CDR3 bases are TGTGCCAGCAGGGCTTTGGTGTCGGATATTTGGGCGATCCCCTACGAGCAGTACTTC.

This clonotype was seen a handful of times. V and J are TRBV12-3 or TRBV12-4 and TRBJ1-1; D call uncertain. The CDR3 runs 11 residues. V was cut by 5 bases and J by 6 bases, with 7 bases left in between. CDR3 loop: CASSAGPEAFF. In nucleotides, the CDR3 is TGTGCCAGCAGTGCAGGTCCTGAAGCTTTCTTT.

This sequence joins TRBV4-3 and TRBJ2-4; tentative D call: TRBD2 (6 bases). V was trimmed by 0 bases and J by 7 bases, leaving 13 bases between them. Germline V gene sequence: CDR1 LGHNA, CDR2 YSLEER. CDR3 length equals 15 residues. CDR3 protein: CASSQDLGGENIQYF. CDR3 DNA: TGCGCCAGCAGCCAAGATCTTGGAGGGGAGAACATTCAGTACTTC.

The genes are TRBV28 and TRBJ1-1, with 9 bases fitting TRBD1. Trimming took 10 bases from V and 4 from J; bases not matched to a gene: 7. The V gene's germline CDR1 is MDHEN and CDR2 SYDVKM. The CDR3 is 13 residues long. In nucleotides, the CDR3 is TGTGCCATTAAACAGGGGGCTCGCACTGAAGCTTTCTTT. Its protein is CAIKQGARTEAFF.

The chain uses TRBV5-1 and TRBJ2-3, with 7 bases fitting TRBD1. Germline-derived CDR1 and CDR2 are SGHRS and YFSETQ. Trimming at V came to 4 bases and at J to 2 bases, leaving 10 bases not matched to a gene. The CDR3 length is 16 residues. CDR3 DNA: TGCGCCAGCAGCACCTACAGGGGAACCAACACAGATACGCAGTATTTT. Protein: CASSTYRGTNTDTQYF.

In this sample, this clonotype turned up many times. This sequence joins TRBV20-1 and TRBJ2-5, with 7 nucleotides matching TRBD1. From germline, CDR1 is DFQATT and CDR2 SNEGSKA (reference sequence). V shed 0 bases and J 1 base; nucleotides not matched to a gene: 2. The CDR3 spans 14 residues. Here the CDR3 reads CSAREGQPQETQYF. Here the CDR3 DNA reads TGCAGTGCTAGAGAGGGACAGCCCCAAGAGACCCAGTACTTC.

A few counts support this clonotype. The V gene is TRBV11-3, the J gene TRBJ2-5, with D unclear. The CDR3 loop spans 15 amino acids. Trimming removed 5 bases at V and 4 bases at J, with 17 bases between. Per the germline V gene, CDR1 is SGHNT and CDR2 is YENEEA. The CDR3 spells CASSPFVAVGETQYF. CDR3 DNA: TGTGCCAGCAGCCCCTTCGTGGCCGTGGGAGAGACCCAGTACTTC.

The chain joins TRBV12-3 or TRBV12-4 to TRBJ2-7; 9 bases align to TRBD2. The CDR3 length is 16 residues. Losses at the gene ends were 6 bases for V and 1 base for J; bases not matched to a gene: 10. The CDR3 sequence is CASSLEVLAGSYEQYF. CDR3 DNA sequence: TGTGCCAGCAGCTTGGAGGTGCTAGCGGGATCCTACGAGCAGTACTTC.

J is TRBJ2-2 and V is TRBV30; 9 bases fit TRBD2. This CDR3 has 14 amino acids. Germline trimming cut 3 bases from V and 5 bases from J; bases unmatched to any gene: 4. The germline gives CDR1 GTSNPN, CDR2 SVGIG (reference sequence). The CDR3 region is CAWSRLAVTGELFF. DNA for the CDR3: TGTGCCTGGAGCCGACTAGCGGTTACCGGGGAGCTGTTTTTT. Full variable domain (missing parts from reference TRBV30 and TRBJ2-2): SQTIHQWPATLVQPVGSPLSLECTVEGTSNPNLYWYRQAAGRGLQLLFYSVGIGQISSEVPQNLSASRPQDRQFILSSKKLLLSDSGFYLCAWSRLAVTGELFFGEGSRLTVL.

V gene TRBV12-3 or TRBV12-4 combines with J gene TRBJ2-7, with D unresolved. CDR3 size: 16 residues. Trimming stripped 5 bases from V and 0 bases from J, with 17 bases between. The CDR3 spells CASSPKLRVYSYEQYF. In DNA, the CDR3 is TGTGCCAGCAGTCCGAAACTAAGAGTTTACTCCTACGAGCAGTACTTC.

This clonotype has ten or more counts. J is TRBJ2-5 and V is TRBV4-2; 7 bases are a match to TRBD2. V was pared by 1 base and J by 2 bases, with 10 bases of the junction left unmatched. Germline V gives CDR1 LGHNA, CDR2 YNFKEQ. The CDR3 loop spans 17 amino acids. CDR3 amino acids: CASSQAHGGSVQETQYF. CDR3 bases: TGTGCCAGCAGCCAAGCACACGGCGGGAGTGTGCAAGAGACCCAGTACTTC.

In this sample, this clonotype turned up many times. The chain couples TRBV20-1 to TRBJ2-7; the match to TRBD2 covers 14 bases. The CDR3 loop spans 14 amino acids. V was clipped by 6 bases and J by 8 bases; unmatched bases: 9. Germline assignment: CDR1 DFQATT and CDR2 SNEGSKA (reference sequence). CDR3 coding DNA: TGCAGTGCGCTGGGACTAGCGGGAGATTACCAGCAGTACTTC. It specifies CSALGLAGDYQQYF.

This rearrangement joins TRBV6-2 or TRBV6-3 to TRBJ2-3; a possible D gene is TRBD1 (6 bases). The germline CDR1 and CDR2 sequences are MNHEY and SVGEGT. The CDR3 runs to 15 residues. With 5 bases removed from V and 3 bases from J, the gap between germline ends came to 15 bases. The CDR3 nucleotides are TGTGCCAGCAGTAGGGGGACCTGGAGTACAGATACGCAGTATTTT. It is translated as CASSRGTWSTDTQYF.

The chain employs TRBV12-3 or TRBV12-4 and TRBJ2-7; no definite D call. The germline V and J ends were trimmed by 5 bases and 6 bases, with 8 bases remaining between them. There are 11 residues in the CDR3. The CDR3 nucleotides are TGTGCCAGCAGTCCAGGCACCGAGCAGTACTTC. Translated: CASSPGTEQYF.

This clonotype was counted many times. The V and J genes are TRBV7-6 and TRBJ1-1; tentative D call: TRBD1 (5 bases). This CDR3 has 14 amino acids. V lost 8 bases and J lost 0, with 13 bases in between. From germline, CDR1 is SGHVS and CDR2 FNYEAQ. The CDR3 coding sequence is TGTGCCAGCGTACCGGGACCCCTGAACACTGAAGCTTTCTTT. This translates into CASVPGPLNTEAFF. Drawing the rest from reference TRBV7-6 and TRBJ1-1, the complete variable domain is GAGVSQSPRYKVTKRGQDVALRCDPISGHVSLYWYRQALGQGPEFLTYFNYEAQQDKSGLPNDRFSAERPEGSISTLTIQRTEQRDSAMYRCASVPGPLNTEAFFGQGTRLTVV.

This clonotype was observed a few times. V and J are TRBV20-1 and TRBJ2-1, with TRBD2 identical over 9 bases. In germline, CDR1 is DFQATT, CDR2 SNEGSKA (reference sequence). V lost 6 bases to trimming and J lost 3 bases; unmatched junction nucleotides: 12. The CDR3 is 16 amino acids. The CDR3 sequence is CSAPPLASGNYNEQFF. The CDR3 DNA is TGCAGTGCCCCCCCGTTGGCTAGCGGGAACTACAATGAGCAGTTCTTC.

The V call is TRBV18, the J call TRBJ1-1; D perhaps matches TRBD1 (5 bases). CDR1 and CDR2 (germline): KGHSH, LQKENI. The V and J ends lost 0 bases and 1 base respectively, with 15 bases between them. The CDR3 length is 17 residues. CDR3 sequence (DNA): TGTGCCAGCTCACCACCCCACCGAGGGACGGGGAACACTGAAGCTTTCTTT. This encodes CASSPPHRGTGNTEAFF.

This CDR3 is CASSSQFSPTRYEQYF. The CDR3 DNA reads as TGTGCCAGCAGCTCTCAATTCAGCCCAACTAGGTACGAGCAGTACTTC. The gene calls are TRBV7-2 and TRBJ2-7; weak D call: TRBD2 (5 bases). Per germline, CDR1 SGHTA and CDR2 FQGNSA. V shed 4 bases and J shed 4 bases, with 20 bases lying between them. The CDR3 length is 16 residues.

This clonotype was observed a handful of times. V usage is TRBV5-1 and J usage is TRBJ2-7, with D possibly being TRBD2 (6 bases). The CDR3 loop spans 13 amino acids. V dropped 4 bases and J dropped 5 bases, with 13 bases sitting between them. Germline V gives CDR1 SGHRS, CDR2 YFSETQ. CDR3 nucleotides: TGCGCCAGCAGCGCCGCAGGGACTGACGAGCAGTACTTC. This encodes CASSAAGTDEQYF.

This rearrangement joins TRBV2 to TRBJ2-7; tentatively, D is TRBD2 (6 bases). The V end was cut by 6 bases, the J end by 0 bases, with 9 bases between. This CDR3 has 13 residues. Looked up from germline, CDR1 is SNHLY and CDR2 is FYNNEI. CDR3 region: CASRWTTSYEQYF. The CDR3 DNA follows: TGTGCCAGCAGGTGGACTACCTCCTACGAGCAGTACTTC.

This clonotype was counted between two and nine times. This chain joins TRBV18 and TRBJ1-1; D may be TRBD1 (6 bases). CDR3 size: 16 residues. CDR1 is KGHSH, CDR2 LQKENI, per germline. Between the trimmed V and J ends, which lost 0 bases and 8 bases, there was a span of 19 bases. In nucleotides, the CDR3 is TGTGCCAGCTCACCACCTCAGGTGGGGGCTACAAGGGAAGCTTTCTTT. The encoded protein is CASSPPQVGATREAFF. The entire variable domain, with the rest obtained from reference TRBV18 and TRBJ1-1, is as follows: NAGVMQNPRHLVRRRGQEARLRCSPMKGHSHVYWYRQLPEEGLKFMVYLQKENIIDESGMPKERFSAEFPKEGPSILRIQQVVRGDSAAYFCASSPPQVGATREAFFGQGTRLTVV.

The chain carries TRBV12-3 or TRBV12-4 and TRBJ2-7, with TRBD2 matching over 9 bases. V lost 1 base, J lost 5 bases, and 9 bases stayed unmatched. This CDR3 contains 16 residues. The CDR3 nucleotides are TGTGCCAGCAGTTTAGACGCGGGAGGGCCGATCGACGAGCAGTACTTC. It specifies CASSLDAGGPIDEQYF.

The chain employs TRBV20-1 and TRBJ1-1, with 8 nucleotides matching TRBD1. Losses at the gene ends were 3 bases for V and 1 base for J; bases not matched to a gene: 1. The CDR3 runs 13 residues. Germline V gene sequence: CDR1 DFQATT, CDR2 SNEGSKA (reference sequence). Here the CDR3 DNA reads TGCAGTGCTAGCGACAGGGGGAACACTGAAGCTTTCTTT. Encoded protein: CSASDRGNTEAFF.

V gene TRBV5-1 combines with J gene TRBJ2-3; a weak D match, TRBD2 (7 bases). The CDR3 runs 15 residues. V was shortened by 3 bases and J by 3 bases, with 14 bases between the two germline ends. Germline V gene data show CDR1 as SGHRS and CDR2 as YFSETQ. CDR3 protein: CASSYWGGSTDTQYF. As DNA, the CDR3 is TGCGCCAGCAGCTATTGGGGGGGCTCGACAGATACGCAGTATTTT.

CDR3 sequence: CASSPPDRAHPYEQYF. In nucleotides, the CDR3 is TGTGCCAGCAGTCCTCCGGACAGGGCGCACCCCTACGAGCAGTACTTC. The chain combines TRBV28 with TRBJ2-7, with 8 bases that match TRBD1. J was trimmed by 2 bases and V by 5 bases; bases with no gene match: 11. The CDR3 sequence is 16 residues long. Germline CDR1 and CDR2: MDHEN and SYDVKM.

CDR3 DNA: TGTGCCAGCAGCCAAGTGGGGGGAGGGGTAGGCACCGGGGAGCTGTTTTTT. It is translated as CASSQVGGGVGTGELFF. The chain carries TRBV4-2 and TRBJ2-2, with 7 bases fitting TRBD2. J gave up 4 bases and V 1 base, and 9 bases lay outside the gene matches. Germline loops: CDR1 LGHNA, CDR2 YNFKEQ. The CDR3 extends over 17 amino acids.

This clonotype was counted between two and nine times. The chain joins TRBV7-9 to TRBJ2-7; 7 positions agree with TRBD1. This CDR3 region has 15 residues. CDR1 SEHNR and CDR2 FQNEAQ come from the germline V gene (reference sequence). V was pared by 5 bases and J by 4 bases, with 11 bases of the junction left unmatched. The CDR3 DNA is TGTGCCAGCAGCCCCGGGACAGCAAGGGTTTACGAGCAGTACTTC. Protein: CASSPGTARVYEQYF. Combining the CDR3 with reference TRBV7-9 and TRBJ2-7 gives the whole variable domain DTGVSQNPRHKITKRGQNVTFRCDPISEHNRLYWYRQTLGQGPEFLTYFQNEAQLEKSRLLSDRFSAERPKGSFSTLEIQRTEQGDSAMYLCASSPGTARVYEQYFGPGTRLTVT.

The chain employs TRBV12-3 or TRBV12-4 and TRBJ2-7, with 9 positions matching TRBD1. The CDR3 loop spans 14 amino acids. J gave up 3 bases and V 3 bases, and 3 bases lay outside the gene matches. The DNA for the CDR3 is TGTGCCAGCAGTTTGCTGGACAGGGGCTACGAGCAGTACTTC. Translating it yields CASSLLDRGYEQYF.